These 5 T cell receptor beta chains came from one sample sequenced in a study of blood T cell repertoires in COVID-19. Clones were read by immunoSEQ multiplex PCR, and TCRdb kept only the in-frame ones, dropping some. This table holds 150,000 to 170,000 clones, about four fifths found once. Input material: peripheral blood. The receptors originated from a woman aged 55-70 years with acute or convalescent COVID-19.

This clone was seen only a few times. The chain links TRBV6-5 to TRBJ2-1; D is perhaps TRBD1 (5 bases). V was clipped by 6 bases and J by 3 bases, with 15 bases between them. Germline V CDR1 and CDR2: MNHEY, SVGAGI. The CDR3 loop spans 15 amino acids. CDR3 nucleotide sequence: TGTGCCAGCAGACAGGACGTTGGGGTCTACAATGAGCAGTTCTTC. Its protein is CASRQDVGVYNEQFF.

The chain has TRBV29-1 and TRBJ1-2; TRBD1 agrees at 9 bases. Germline CDR1 SQVTM, CDR2 ANQGSEA. The V segment lost 5 bases and the J segment 3 bases; nucleotides outside the gene matches: 1. The CDR3 loop spans 12 amino acids. The CDR3 spells CSVRTGDYGYTF. The CDR3, as DNA: TGCAGCGTTAGGACAGGGGACTATGGCTACACCTTC.

The chain combines TRBV5-1 with TRBJ1-1; 9 bases fit TRBD1. The CDR3 sequence is 13 residues long. V was clipped by 4 bases and J by 12 bases; unmatched bases: 10. The germline CDR1 and CDR2 sequences are SGHRS and YFSETQ. CDR3 in amino acids: CASSSGQGRLTFF. The CDR3 DNA follows: TGCGCCAGCAGCAGCGGACAGGGGAGGTTGACTTTCTTT.

V is TRBV6-5 and J is TRBJ1-1; D is undetermined. The CDR3 totals 15 residues. V dropped 0 bases and J dropped 2 bases, with 10 bases sitting between them. Germline CDR1 MNHEY, CDR2 SVGAGI. CDR3 loop: CASSYSNRKNTEAFF. CDR3 DNA sequence: TGTGCCAGCAGTTACTCGAACAGAAAAAACACTGAAGCTTTCTTT.

This sequence joins TRBV27 and TRBJ2-7; D perhaps matches TRBD2 (5 bases). Between the trimmed V and J ends, which lost 6 bases and 0 bases, there was a span of 9 bases. The CDR3 extends over 13 amino acids. Germline CDR1 and CDR2: MNHEY and SMNVEV (reference sequence). In DNA, the CDR3 is TGTGCCAGCAGAACTAGGAGCTCCTACGAGCAGTACTTC. Amino acids: CASRTRSSYEQYF.